This entry concerns a single T cell receptor (beta chain). Data came from immunoSEQ multiplex PCR; TCRdb stores just in-frame clones and leaves some out. The sample includes some 150,000 clones, about 76% of them seen just once. These data originate in a study of blood T cell repertoires in COVID-19. The CDR3 has 14 amino acids. The germline CDR1 and CDR2 sequences are SEHNR and FQNEAQ (reference sequence). With 5 bases removed from V and 8 bases from J, the gap between germline ends came to 13 bases. The V gene is TRBV7-9, the J gene TRBJ1-6; D is possibly TRBD1 (5 bases). Sequencing was carried out using peripheral blood. This sequence originates from a woman aged 70-85 years with COVID-19, enrolled during active disease. The CDR3 DNA reads TGTGCCAGCAGCCTCTTGACAGACGATTCACCCCTCCACTTT. Translation gives CASSLLTDDSPLHF. Full variable domain (missing parts from reference TRBV7-9 and TRBJ1-6): DTGVSQNPRHKITKRGQNVTFRCDPISEHNRLYWYRQTLGQGPEFLTYFQNEAQLEKSRLLSDRFSAERPKGSFSTLEIQRTEQGDSAMYLCASSLLTDDSPLHFGNGTRLTVT.